This T cell receptor beta chain is from a study of T cell responses to AZD1222 COVID-19 vaccine. Produced via immunoSEQ multiplex PCR; TCRdb's table is partial and in-frame only. The data contain just under 35,000 clones, 85% to 90% of them singletons. Details on this clone: Antigen unknown.

The study, taken as a whole, reports: White British people made up most donors, females outnumbered males, and clonal diversity was possibly underestimated. Only after the peak T cell response were repertoires sampled.

The V gene end was trimmed by 4 bases and the J gene end by 1 base; junction bases not matched to a gene: 2. From germline, CDR1 is SGHTA and CDR2 FQGTGA. The CDR3 contains 15 residues. The rearrangement joins TRBV7-3 to TRBJ2-2; 8 bases are shared with TRBD1. The sample was peripheral blood, taken on day 0 of AZD1222 vaccination. This sequence originates from an adult in good health. The CDR3 bases are TGTGCCAGCAGCTCCGGGACAGGGAACACCGGGGAGCTGTTTTTT. Encoded protein: CASSSGTGNTGELFF.